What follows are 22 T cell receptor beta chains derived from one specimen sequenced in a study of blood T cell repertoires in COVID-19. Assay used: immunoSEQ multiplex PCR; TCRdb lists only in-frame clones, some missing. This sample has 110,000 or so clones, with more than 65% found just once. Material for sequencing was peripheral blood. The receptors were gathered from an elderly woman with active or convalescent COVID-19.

Here the CDR3 reads CASSSPATAYYEQYF. The CDR3 region has the DNA TGTGCCAGCAGTTCTCCAGCGACGGCTTACTACGAGCAGTACTTC. J is TRBJ2-7 and V is TRBV28; unclear D gene. Germline V gene sequence: CDR1 MDHEN, CDR2 SYDVKM. With 4 bases removed from V and 3 bases from J, the gap between germline ends came to 16 bases. The CDR3 runs 15 residues. Supplemented by reference TRBV28 and TRBJ2-7, the full variable domain reads DVKVTQSSRYLVKRTGEKVFLECVQDMDHENMFWYRQDPGLGLRLIYFSYDVKMKEKGDIPEGYSVSREKKERFSLILESASTNQTSMYLCASSSPATAYYEQYFGPGTRLTVT.

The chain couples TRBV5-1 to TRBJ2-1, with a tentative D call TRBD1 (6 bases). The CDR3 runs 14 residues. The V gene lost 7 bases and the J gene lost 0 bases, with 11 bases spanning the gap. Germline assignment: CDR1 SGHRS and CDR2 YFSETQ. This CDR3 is CASSGTSSYNEQFF. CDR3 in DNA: TGCGCCAGCTCCGGGACAAGCTCCTACAATGAGCAGTTCTTC.

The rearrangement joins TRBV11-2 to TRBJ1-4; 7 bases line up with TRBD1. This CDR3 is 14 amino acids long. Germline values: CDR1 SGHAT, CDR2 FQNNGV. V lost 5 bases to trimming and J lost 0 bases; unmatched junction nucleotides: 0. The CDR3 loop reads CASSGTATNEKLFF. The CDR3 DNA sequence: TGTGCCAGCAGCGGGACAGCAACTAATGAAAAACTGTTTTTT. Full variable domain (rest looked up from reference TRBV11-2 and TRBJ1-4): EAGVAQSPRYKIIEKRQSVAFWCNPISGHATLYWYQQILGQGPKLLIQFQNNGVVDDSQLPKDRFSAERLKGVDSTLKIQPAKLEDSAVYLCASSGTATNEKLFFGSGTQLSVL.

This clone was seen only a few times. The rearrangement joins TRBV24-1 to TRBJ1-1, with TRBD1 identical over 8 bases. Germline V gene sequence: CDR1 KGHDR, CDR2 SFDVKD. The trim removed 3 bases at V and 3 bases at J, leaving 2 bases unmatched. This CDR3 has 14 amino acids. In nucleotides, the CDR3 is TGTGCCACCAGTGATGCACAGGGGGACACTGAAGCTTTCTTT. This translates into CATSDAQGDTEAFF.

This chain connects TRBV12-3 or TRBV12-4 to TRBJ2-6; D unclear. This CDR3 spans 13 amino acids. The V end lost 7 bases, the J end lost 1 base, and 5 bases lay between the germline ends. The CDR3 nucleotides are TGTGCCAGCACCCTTTCTGGGGCCAACGTCCTGACTTTC. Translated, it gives CASTLSGANVLTF.

The CDR3 here is CASNPQGAGWETQYF. In nucleotides, the CDR3 is TGTGCCAGTAACCCTCAGGGGGCTGGTTGGGAGACCCAGTACTTC. The chain joins TRBV19 to TRBJ2-5; 8 bases align to TRBD1. V was pared by 7 bases and J by 5 bases, with 12 bases of the junction left unmatched. The V gene's germline CDR1 is LNHDA and CDR2 SQIVND (reference sequence). The CDR3 spans 15 residues.

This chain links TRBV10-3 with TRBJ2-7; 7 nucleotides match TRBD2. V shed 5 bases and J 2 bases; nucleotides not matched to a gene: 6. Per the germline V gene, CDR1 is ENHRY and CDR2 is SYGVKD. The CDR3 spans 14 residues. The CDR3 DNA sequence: TGTGCCATCAGTTGGCGGGAGAATACCTACGAGCAGTACTTC. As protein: CAISWRENTYEQYF.

CDR3 residues: CASKILGGVNTEAFF. DNA of the CDR3: TGTGCCAGCAAAATCCTGGGGGGAGTGAACACTGAAGCTTTCTTT. The chain recombines TRBV28 with TRBJ1-1; possible D gene TRBD1, 5 bases. The CDR3 runs to 15 residues. In germline, CDR1 is MDHEN, CDR2 SYDVKM. V was shortened by 7 bases and J by 0 bases, with 15 bases between the two germline ends.

This CDR3 reads CASSPAGARPVEQYF. The CDR3 DNA sequence: TGCGCCAGCAGCCCGGCAGGGGCCCGCCCCGTCGAGCAGTACTTC. The V call is TRBV5-1, the J call TRBJ2-7; tentatively, D is TRBD1 (6 bases). The ends were cut back, 4 bases at V and 6 bases at J, with 20 bases in the middle. Germline CDR1 reads SGHRS; CDR2 reads YFSETQ. This CDR3 contains 15 residues.

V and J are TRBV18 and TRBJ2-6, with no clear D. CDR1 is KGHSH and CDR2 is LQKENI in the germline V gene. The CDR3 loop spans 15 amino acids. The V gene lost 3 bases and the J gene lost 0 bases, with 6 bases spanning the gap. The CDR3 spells CASSPLRSGANVLTF. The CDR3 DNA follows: TGTGCCAGCTCACCTCTCCGCTCTGGGGCCAACGTCCTGACTTTC.

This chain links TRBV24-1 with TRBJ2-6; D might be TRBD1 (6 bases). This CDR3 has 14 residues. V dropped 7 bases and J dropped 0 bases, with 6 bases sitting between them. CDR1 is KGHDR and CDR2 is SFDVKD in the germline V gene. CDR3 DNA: TGTGCCACCAGGGACAGCTCTGGGGCCAACGTCCTGACTTTC. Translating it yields CATRDSSGANVLTF.

This CDR3 is CAWKQGRTLGDTQYF. CDR3 nucleotide sequence: TGTGCCTGGAAACAGGGAAGGACCCTCGGGGATACGCAGTATTTT. This rearrangement joins TRBV30 to TRBJ2-3, with D possibly being TRBD1 (6 bases). From germline, CDR1 is GTSNPN and CDR2 SVGIG (reference sequence). V was pared by 4 bases and J by 6 bases, with 20 bases between. The CDR3 runs 15 residues.

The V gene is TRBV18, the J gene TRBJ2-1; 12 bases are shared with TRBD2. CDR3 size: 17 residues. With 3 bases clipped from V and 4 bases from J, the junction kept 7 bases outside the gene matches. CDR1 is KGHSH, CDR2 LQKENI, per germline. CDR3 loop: CASSPSTSGSRYNEQFF. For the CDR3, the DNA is TGTGCCAGCTCACCGTCGACTAGCGGGAGTAGATACAATGAGCAGTTCTTC.

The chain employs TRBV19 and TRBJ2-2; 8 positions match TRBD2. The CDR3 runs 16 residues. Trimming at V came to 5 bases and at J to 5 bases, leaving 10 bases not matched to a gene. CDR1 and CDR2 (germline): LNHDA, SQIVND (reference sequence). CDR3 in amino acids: CASSGPSGRTTGELFF. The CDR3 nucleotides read TGTGCCAGTAGTGGCCCCAGCGGGAGAACGACCGGGGAGCTGTTTTTT.

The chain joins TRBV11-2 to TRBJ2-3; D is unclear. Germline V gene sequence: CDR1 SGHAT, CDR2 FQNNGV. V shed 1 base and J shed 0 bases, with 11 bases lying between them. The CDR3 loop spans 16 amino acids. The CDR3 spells CASSLGDGPSTDTQYF. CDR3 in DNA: TGTGCCAGCAGCTTAGGCGATGGTCCTAGCACAGATACGCAGTATTTT.

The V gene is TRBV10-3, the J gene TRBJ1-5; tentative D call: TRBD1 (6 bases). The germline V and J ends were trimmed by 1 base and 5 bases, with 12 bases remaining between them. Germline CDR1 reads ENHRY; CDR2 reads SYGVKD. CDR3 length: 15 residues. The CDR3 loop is CAISELGGAHQPQHF. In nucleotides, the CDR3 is TGTGCCATCAGTGAGTTAGGGGGGGCCCATCAGCCCCAGCATTTT.

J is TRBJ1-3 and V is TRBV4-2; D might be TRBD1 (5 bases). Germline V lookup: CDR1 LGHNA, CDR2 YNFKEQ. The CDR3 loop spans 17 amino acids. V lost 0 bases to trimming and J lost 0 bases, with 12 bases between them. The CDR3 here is CASSQEQGAHSGNTIYF. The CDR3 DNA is TGTGCCAGCAGCCAAGAGCAAGGGGCCCACTCTGGAAACACCATATATTTT.

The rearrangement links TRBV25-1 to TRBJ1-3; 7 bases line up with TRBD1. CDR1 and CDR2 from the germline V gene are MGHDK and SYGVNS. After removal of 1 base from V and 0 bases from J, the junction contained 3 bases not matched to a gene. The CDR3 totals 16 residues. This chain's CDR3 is CASSEWTGSSGNTIYF. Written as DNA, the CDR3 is TGTGCCAGCAGTGAATGGACAGGATCCTCTGGAAACACCATATATTTT.

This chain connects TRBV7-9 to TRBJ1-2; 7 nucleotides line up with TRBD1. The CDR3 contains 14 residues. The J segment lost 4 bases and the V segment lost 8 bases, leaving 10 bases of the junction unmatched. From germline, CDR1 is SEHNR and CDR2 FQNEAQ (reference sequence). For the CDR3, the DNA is TGTGCCAGCCTAGCTAGCAGGGGGGCCTATGGCTACACCTTC. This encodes CASLASRGAYGYTF. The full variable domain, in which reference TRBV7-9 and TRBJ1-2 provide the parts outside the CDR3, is DTGVSQNPRHKITKRGQNVTFRCDPISEHNRLYWYRQTLGQGPEFLTYFQNEAQLEKSRLLSDRFSAERPKGSFSTLEIQRTEQGDSAMYLCASLASRGAYGYTFGSGTRLTVV.

CDR3 DNA sequence: TGTGCCAGCAGCTTAACGCCCGACAGGGGGGTTCGAGAGACCCAGTACTTC. Translation: CASSLTPDRGVRETQYF. V is TRBV7-3 and J is TRBJ2-5; 9 bases are shared with TRBD1. V trimming: 0 bases; J trimming: 4 bases; junction bases outside the gene matches: 9. The germline V gene encodes CDR1 SGHTA and CDR2 FQGTGA. The CDR3 extends over 17 amino acids.

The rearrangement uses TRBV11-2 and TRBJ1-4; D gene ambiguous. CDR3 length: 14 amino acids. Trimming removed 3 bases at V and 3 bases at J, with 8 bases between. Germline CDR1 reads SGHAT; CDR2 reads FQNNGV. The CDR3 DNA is TGTGCCAGCAGCTTCCTGGGCCCTAATGAAAAACTGTTTTTT. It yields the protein CASSFLGPNEKLFF.

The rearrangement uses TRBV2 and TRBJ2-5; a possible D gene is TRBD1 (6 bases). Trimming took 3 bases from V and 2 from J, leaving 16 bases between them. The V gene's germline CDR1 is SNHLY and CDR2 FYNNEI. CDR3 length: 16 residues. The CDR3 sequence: CASSDSYGGTQETQYF. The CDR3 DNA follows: TGTGCCAGCAGTGATTCATATGGGGGCACTCAAGAGACCCAGTACTTC. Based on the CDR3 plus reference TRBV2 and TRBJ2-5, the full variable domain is EPEVTQTPSHQVTQMGQEVILRCVPISNHLYFYWYRQILGQKVEFLVSFYNNEISEKSEIFDDQFSVERPDGSNFTLKIRSTKLEDSAMYFCASSDSYGGTQETQYFGPGTRLLVL.